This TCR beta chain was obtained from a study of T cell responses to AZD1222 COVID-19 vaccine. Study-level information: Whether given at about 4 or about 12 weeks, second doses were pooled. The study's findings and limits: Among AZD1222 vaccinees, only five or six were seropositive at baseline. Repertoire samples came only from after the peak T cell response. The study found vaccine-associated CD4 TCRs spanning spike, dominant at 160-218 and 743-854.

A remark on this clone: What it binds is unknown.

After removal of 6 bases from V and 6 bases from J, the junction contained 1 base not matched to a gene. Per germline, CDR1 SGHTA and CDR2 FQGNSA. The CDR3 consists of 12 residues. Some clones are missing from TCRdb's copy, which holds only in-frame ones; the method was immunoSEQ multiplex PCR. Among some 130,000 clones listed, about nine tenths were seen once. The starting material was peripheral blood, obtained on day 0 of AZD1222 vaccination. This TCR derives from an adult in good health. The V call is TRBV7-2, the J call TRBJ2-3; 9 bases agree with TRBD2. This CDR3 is CASRAGGDTQYF. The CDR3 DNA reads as TGTGCCAGCAGGGCGGGGGGGGATACGCAGTATTTT.